What follows are 20 T cell receptor beta chains derived from one specimen sequenced in a study of immune evolution from preneoplasia to lung adenocarcinoma. Clones were sequenced by immunoSEQ multiplex PCR, and TCRdb holds only the in-frame ones, with some missing. There are around 6,000 clones in the sample; about three quarters occur only once, and 7.7% lies in the top ten. What was sequenced was FFPE minimally invasive lung adenocarcinoma tissue. The receptors originated from a person aged 55-80 years with lung adenocarcinoma.

V gene TRBV5-1 combines with J gene TRBJ2-7, with D possibly TRBD2 on 6 matching bases. CDR3 size: 14 residues. Germline CDR1 and CDR2: SGHRS and YFSETQ. The ends were cut back, 5 bases at V and 5 bases at J, with 17 bases in the middle. The CDR3 loop reads CASREFGSSNEQYF. CDR3 sequence (DNA): TGCGCCAGCAGGGAATTCGGGAGTAGCAACGAGCAGTACTTC.

This clone was counted a few times. The rearrangement uses TRBV9 and TRBJ1-1; the D is unclear. The germline CDR1 and CDR2 sequences are SGDLS and YYNGEE. The CDR3 totals 14 residues. V lost 0 bases, J lost 4 bases, and 10 bases lay in between. In DNA, the CDR3 is TGTGCCAGCAGCGTAGAAGGAGATCCCACTGAAGCTTTCTTT. Amino acid sequence: CASSVEGDPTEAFF.

This chain uses TRBV27 with TRBJ2-7; 9 bases match TRBD2. CDR1 and CDR2 (germline): MNHEY, SMNVEV (reference sequence). The length of the CDR3 is 15 residues. After removal of 2 bases from V and 2 bases from J, the junction contained 4 bases not matched to a gene. The CDR3 coding sequence is TGTGCCAGCAGTTTAAACGCGGGAGGGGCCTACGAGCAGTACTTC. Translation gives CASSLNAGGAYEQYF.

The rearrangement uses TRBV5-4 and TRBJ2-5, with no clear D. Trimming took off 4 bases at V and 1 base at J, with 14 bases between the two ends. CDR3 length equals 15 residues. Germline values: CDR1 SGHNT, CDR2 YYREEE (reference sequence). In DNA, the CDR3 is TGTGCCAGCAGCCGTTGGGCAGGATCCCAAGAGACCCAGTACTTC. Protein: CASSRWAGSQETQYF.

The gene calls are TRBV19 and TRBJ2-1, with D possibly being TRBD2 (5 bases). The V gene's germline CDR1 is LNHDA and CDR2 SQIVND (reference sequence). The CDR3 is 14 amino acids. Trimming cost V 10 bases and J 12 bases, with 25 bases left between them. The CDR3 DNA sequence: TGTGCCACCCGAGACGGGGTAGCTGACGCTAGGCAGTTCTTC. Protein sequence: CATRDGVADARQFF.

For this clone: This CDR3 is also generated by other DNA sequences in the sample. The chain is built from TRBV7-2 and TRBJ2-3, with TRBD2 matching 12 bases. V was clipped by 5 bases and J by 0 bases; unmatched bases: 3. Germline V gives CDR1 SGHTA, CDR2 FQGNSA. The length of the CDR3 is 16 residues. The CDR3 DNA sequence: TGTGCCAGCAGCACCGGACTAGCGGGAAGCACAGATACGCAGTATTTT. Translation: CASSTGLAGSTDTQYF.

The V call is TRBV11-3, the J call TRBJ2-1; 13 nucleotides line up with TRBD2. The CDR3 totals 18 residues. The V segment lost 5 bases and the J segment 2 bases; nucleotides outside the gene matches: 9. Per germline, CDR1 SGHNT and CDR2 YENEEA. DNA of the CDR3: TGTGCCAGCAGCCCAAGTGGGGGACTAGCGGGACCCTACAATGAGCAGTTCTTC. This sequence encodes CASSPSGGLAGPYNEQFF.

This chain uses TRBV9 with TRBJ1-5; D is undetermined. V lost 4 bases to trimming and J lost 7 bases, with 9 bases between them. Germline lookup yields CDR1 SGDLS and CDR2 YYNGEE. The CDR3 contains 12 residues. This chain's CDR3 is CASSPRSQPQHF. CDR3 coding DNA: TGTGCCAGCAGCCCCCGTAGCCAGCCCCAGCATTTT.

This clone ranks as medium-sized. The same CDR3 can be traced to other DNA sequences in this sample. The chain couples TRBV29-1 to TRBJ2-5; D might be TRBD1 (6 bases). V lost 5 bases and J lost 2, with 12 bases in between. This CDR3 region has 13 residues. CDR1 and CDR2 from the germline V gene are SQVTM and ANQGSEA. This CDR3 reads CSVSDRFQETQYF. The CDR3 DNA reads TGCAGCGTTTCGGACAGATTTCAAGAGACCCAGTACTTC.

A note on this clone: The identical CDR3 is also encoded by other nucleotide sequences in the sample. The chain joins TRBV7-3 to TRBJ1-5, with 9 nucleotides matching TRBD1. V lost 1 base, J lost 1 base, and 5 bases stayed unmatched. The germline V gene has CDR1 SGHTA and CDR2 FQGTGA. There are 17 residues in the CDR3. As DNA, the CDR3 is TGTGCCAGCAGCTTAAGACGCGGACAGGGGAGCAATCAGCCCCAGCATTTT. Translating it yields CASSLRRGQGSNQPQHF.

V gene TRBV6-6 combines with J gene TRBJ2-3; 10 bases agree with TRBD2. The ends lost 7 bases at V and 3 bases at J; junction bases unmatched: 4. The CDR3 is 14 residues long. The germline CDR1 and CDR2 sequences are MNHNY and SVGAGI (reference sequence). CDR3 sequence: CASISSGSTDTQYF. The CDR3 DNA sequence: TGTGCCAGCATTTCTAGCGGGAGTACAGATACGCAGTATTTT.

The chain carries TRBV7-9 and TRBJ2-1, with TRBD2 matching 11 bases. This CDR3 has 16 amino acids. J gave up 4 bases and V 7 bases, and 9 bases lay outside the gene matches. Germline CDR1 and CDR2: SEHNR and FQNEAQ (reference sequence). This CDR3 is CASTPTGTSGYNEQFF. CDR3 nucleotide sequence: TGTGCCAGCACCCCAACTGGGACTAGCGGTTACAATGAGCAGTTCTTC.

The V call is TRBV29-1, the J call TRBJ2-1, with D possibly being TRBD1 or TRBD2 (5 bases each). The germline V gene encodes CDR1 SQVTM and CDR2 ANQGSEA. This CDR3 spans 12 amino acids. Trimming took off 5 bases at V and 9 bases at J, with 14 bases between the two ends. The CDR3 is CSVQGPEGEQFF. CDR3 nucleotide sequence: TGCAGCGTTCAGGGTCCAGAGGGTGAGCAGTTCTTC.

This clone was recorded only once. V usage is TRBV14 and J usage is TRBJ2-7; D is possibly TRBD1 (6 bases). V was shortened by 4 bases and J by 1 base, with 14 bases between the two germline ends. CDR3 length: 15 amino acids. CDR1 and CDR2 from the germline V gene are SGHDN and FVKESK. The CDR3 loop reads CASSPLRGHSYEQYF. CDR3 nucleotides: TGTGCCAGCAGCCCCCTCCGGGGACATTCCTACGAGCAGTACTTC. Full variable domain (missing parts from reference TRBV14 and TRBJ2-7): EAGVTQFPSHSVIEKGQTVTLRCDPISGHDNLYWYRRVMGKEIKFLLHFVKESKQDESGMPNNRFLAERTGGTYSTLKVQPAELEDSGVYFCASSPLRGHSYEQYFGPGTRLTVT.

V gene TRBV7-6 combines with J gene TRBJ2-1, with a possible D match to TRBD2 (6 bases). The V and J ends lost 4 bases and 3 bases respectively, with 13 bases between them. The length of the CDR3 is 15 residues. Germline CDR1 SGHVS, CDR2 FNYEAQ. CDR3 sequence reads: CASSSRGEHYNEQFF. The CDR3 DNA reads TGTGCCAGCAGCTCCCGCGGGGAACACTACAATGAGCAGTTCTTC. Full variable domain (outside the CDR3, taken from reference TRBV7-6 and TRBJ2-1): GAGVSQSPRYKVTKRGQDVALRCDPISGHVSLYWYRQALGQGPEFLTYFNYEAQQDKSGLPNDRFSAERPEGSISTLTIQRTEQRDSAMYRCASSSRGEHYNEQFFGPGTRLTVL.

The chain has TRBV5-1 and TRBJ2-1; 12 nucleotides align to TRBD2. Trimming took 3 bases from V and 4 from J; bases not matched to a gene: 11. The length of the CDR3 is 18 residues. Germline V gene data show CDR1 as SGHRS and CDR2 as YFSETQ. The CDR3 region is CASSSLSSGRASYNEQFF. CDR3 DNA sequence: TGCGCCAGCAGCTCCCTTTCTAGCGGGAGGGCATCGTACAATGAGCAGTTCTTC. Supplemented by reference TRBV5-1 and TRBJ2-1, the full variable domain reads KAGVTQTPRYLIKTRGQQVTLSCSPISGHRSVSWYQQTPGQGLQFLFEYFSETQRNKGNFPGRFSGRQFSNSRSEMNVSTLELGDSALYLCASSSLSSGRASYNEQFFGPGTRLTVL.

The rearrangement joins TRBV4-1 to TRBJ2-3, with TRBD2 matching 7 bases. CDR1 MGHRA and CDR2 YSYEKL come from the germline V gene. This CDR3 contains 16 residues. V lost 1 base to trimming and J lost 4 bases; unmatched junction nucleotides: 8. The CDR3 nucleotides read TGCGCCAGCAGCCAAGGGGAGGGATCTTGGGCAGATACGCAGTATTTT. Translation gives CASSQGEGSWADTQYF.

By frequency in the sample, this clone is medium-sized (0.01 to 0.1%). The chain joins TRBV5-1 to TRBJ2-2; D may be TRBD1 (5 bases). Germline V lookup: CDR1 SGHRS, CDR2 YFSETQ. The CDR3 consists of 15 residues. V lost 0 bases and J lost 0, with 6 bases in between. The CDR3 DNA follows: TGCGCCAGCAGCTTGGGGGGCTCGAACACCGGGGAGCTGTTTTTT. Amino acid sequence: CASSLGGSNTGELFF.

In nucleotides, the CDR3 is TGTGCCAGCAGCAAAACGCCGGACATCTGGGAACTGTTTTTT. It specifies CASSKTPDIWELFF. The rearrangement links TRBV21-1 to TRBJ1-4; the D call TRBD1 from the table was never checked on the DNA. TRBV21-1 is designated a pseudogene. The CDR3 totals 14 residues.

The gene calls are TRBV30 and TRBJ1-1; D call uncertain. CDR3 length: 11 amino acids. V was pared by 2 bases and J by 10 bases, with 11 bases between. In germline, CDR1 is GTSNPN, CDR2 SVGIG (reference sequence). The CDR3 DNA is TGTGCCTGGAGTTGGGTTCGGGGAGCTTTCTTT. It encodes CAWSWVRGAFF.